Following are 21 T cell receptor beta chains from one sample sequenced in a study of monozygotic twins with inflammatory bowel disease. TCRdb reworked the 5' RACE reads into one entry per CDR3 protein, no DNA. The sample features some 170,000 distinct CDR3 sequences, with 6.5% to 9% in its top ten. The sample consisted of blood. The receptors were gathered from a human donor with ulcerative colitis or Crohn's disease, or a healthy co-twin of an affected twin (not recorded which).

This chain links TRBV5-6 with TRBJ1-5. The CDR3 has 15 residues. Germline V gene lookup returns CDR1 SGHDT and CDR2 YYEEEE. The CDR3 sequence is CASSLGGYSNQPQHF.

The chain combines TRBV20-1 with TRBJ1-4; TCRdb selects TRBD1, and the lack of DNA leaves this call unchecked. This CDR3 spans 16 amino acids. Germline V gene lookup returns CDR1 DFQATT and CDR2 SNEGSKA (reference sequence). The CDR3 sequence: CSARASDREGSEKLFF.

This sequence joins TRBV5-4 and TRBJ1-5; TCRdb designates TRBD1, a call that cannot be tested without DNA. In germline, CDR1 is SGHNT, CDR2 YYREEE (reference sequence). The CDR3 totals 14 residues. The CDR3 protein is CASSLVPGDQPQHF.

The V call is TRBV30, the J call TRBJ1-1; the D call from TCRdb, TRBD1, cannot be confirmed without DNA. The CDR3 totals 11 residues. Germline V gives CDR1 GTSNPN, CDR2 SVGIG (reference sequence). CDR3: CAWGRGTEAFF.

V gene TRBV7-6 combines with J gene TRBJ2-3; with no DNA, the TCRdb D assignment of TRBD2 cannot be verified. CDR1 is SGHVS, CDR2 FNYEAQ, per germline. The CDR3 has 14 amino acids. The CDR3 spells CASSFGGREDTQYF.

The CDR3 region is CASTPGQANTGELFF. The chain employs TRBV5-1 and TRBJ2-2; TCRdb outputs TRBD1, but without DNA this stays unchecked. This CDR3 region has 15 residues. Per the germline V gene, CDR1 is SGHRS and CDR2 is YFSETQ.

The rearrangement links TRBV7-6 to TRBJ1-3; TCRdb calls TRBD1, which cannot be checked without DNA. This CDR3 contains 13 residues. Germline CDR1 is SGHVS and CDR2 is FNYEAQ. CDR3 sequence: CASSRTGGNTIYF. Complete variable domain (other parts from reference TRBV7-6 and TRBJ1-3): GAGVSQSPRYKVTKRGQDVALRCDPISGHVSLYWYRQALGQGPEFLTYFNYEAQQDKSGLPNDRFSAERPEGSISTLTIQRTEQRDSAMYRCASSRTGGNTIYFGEGSWLTVV.

V and J are TRBV11-1 and TRBJ2-1; TCRdb gives TRBD1 as the D gene, but with no DNA this cannot be confirmed. The CDR3 runs to 18 residues. Germline CDR1 is SGHAT and CDR2 is FQDESV (reference sequence). CDR3 sequence reads: CASSSQGSGSSSYNEQFF.

V usage is TRBV5-5 and J usage is TRBJ2-1. Per the germline V gene, CDR1 is SGHKS and CDR2 is YYEKEE (reference sequence). CDR3 length: 17 amino acids. The CDR3 reads CASSPIPGIPGNNEQFF.

V usage is TRBV7-2 and J usage is TRBJ2-4; TCRdb outputs TRBD2, but without DNA this stays unchecked. The length of the CDR3 is 12 residues. The germline gives CDR1 SGHTA, CDR2 FQGNSA. The CDR3 reads CASSSGPNMQYF.

V is TRBV16 and J is TRBJ2-7; TCRdb selects TRBD1, and the lack of DNA leaves this call unchecked. CDR3 length equals 17 residues. Per germline, CDR1 KGHSY and CDR2 FQNENV. This CDR3 is CASSHRLSGTGSYEQYF.

The chain recombines TRBV5-1 with TRBJ1-4. The length of the CDR3 is 16 residues. CDR1 is SGHRS, CDR2 YFSETQ, per germline. Here the CDR3 reads CASSEAPRGTNEKLFF.

The chain recombines TRBV12-3 or TRBV12-4 with TRBJ1-5; TCRdb designates TRBD1, a call that cannot be tested without DNA. CDR3 length equals 14 residues. CDR3 sequence: CASSFARGKQPQHF.

The V gene is TRBV9, the J gene TRBJ2-1. Looked up from germline, CDR1 is SGDLS and CDR2 is YYNGEE. This CDR3 region has 13 residues. CDR3 region: CASSVGGDNEQFF.

The chain combines TRBV10-3 with TRBJ2-2; TCRdb calls TRBD1, which cannot be checked without DNA. This CDR3 spans 16 amino acids. Germline V CDR1 and CDR2: ENHRY, SYGVKD. The CDR3 here is CAISDAGTDNTGELFF.

The chain recombines TRBV27 with TRBJ1-5. Germline V gene data show CDR1 as MNHEY and CDR2 as SMNVEV (reference sequence). The CDR3 is 16 residues long. The CDR3 region is CVSSPWEGPGGQPQHF.

CDR3 loop: CASSLPGTYEQYF. The chain is built from TRBV5-1 and TRBJ2-7. Germline CDR1 SGHRS, CDR2 YFSETQ. This CDR3 has 13 amino acids.

The chain carries TRBV4-3 and TRBJ2-3; TCRdb's D gene call, TRBD2, goes unchecked for lack of DNA. The CDR3 is 17 residues long. Germline V gives CDR1 LGHNA, CDR2 YSLEER. Here the CDR3 reads CASSQDRTSRRVDTQYF.

The rearrangement links TRBV5-5 to TRBJ1-2. This CDR3 is 15 amino acids long. CDR1 is SGHKS and CDR2 is YYEKEE in the germline V gene (reference sequence). The CDR3 is CASSWTGAGDYGYTF.

The rearrangement links TRBV12-3 or TRBV12-4 to TRBJ2-7; checking the TCRdb D call of TRBD2 is not possible without DNA. There are 11 residues in the CDR3. The CDR3 loop reads CASRTGGEQYF.

V is TRBV19 and J is TRBJ1-5; the TRBD1 assignment by TCRdb is unverifiable without DNA. This CDR3 region has 16 residues. Per germline, CDR1 LNHDA and CDR2 SQIVND (reference sequence). CDR3: CASSPSTVYSNQPQHF.